This T cell receptor beta chain was obtained from a study of CD8+CD57+ T cells in acquired aplastic anemia listed by TCRdb under 2018. For the study in its entirety: On average, sorted CD4+ and CD8+ cells yielded 3 to 4 ug of extracted DNA, with a range of roughly 0.17 to 30 ug. CD8+CD57+ expansion was defined as a frequency above the mean frequency observed in healthy subjects. The full study reports these points: Patients and healthy controls showed no significant difference in CD8+ Simpson's diversity (P=0.060). Around 28 CD8+ CDR3 sequences were found to be shared between patients and controls, but these sequences appeared to be highly expressed in patients and within the immunodominant clones of the patients.

V is pared back by 5 bases and J by 5 bases, with 13 bases lying between the germline termini. The CDR3 measures 15 amino acids from cysteine to phenylalanine. The entry retains the CDR3 DNA only, 45 bases that are in frame from base 1. CDR1 SEHNR and CDR2 FQNEAQ were looked up in the germline V gene (reference sequence). Expansion of CD8+CD57+ cells had been shown by flow cytometry in the patients chosen for sequencing. Every patient had severe acquired aplastic anemia, diagnosed using the International Study of Aplastic Anemia and Agranulocytosis and Camitta criteria. No therapy had been received by the patients at the time of blood sampling. TCR repertoires of sorted CD4+ and CD8+ blood T cells from severe aplastic anemia patients and healthy subjects were deep-sequenced in the study. Patients were enrolled under clinicaltrials.gov protocols 00001620, 01623167, 00001397, 00071045, 00081523 and 00961064 in the USA. Ficoll-Paque density gradient centrifugation was used to isolate peripheral blood mononuclear cells. Before DNA extraction, CD4+ and CD8+ T cells were sorted by FACS or by magnetic beads.

This clonotype was recorded once. Its specific antigen is unknown. The input lacks base qualities; no much larger clone sits a single base away. One read alone is a weak basis. TCR beta VDJ combination and CDR3 sequence profiling used genomic DNA as the template. An Illumina HiSeq 2000 was the platform used for TCR repertoire sequencing. Per the original workflow: TRBV/TRBJ rearrangement plots, CDR3 size and DJ length profiles, and Simpson's diversity index were used to evaluate the repertoires. The most abundant DNA sequence in the deep sequencing data was taken as the immunodominant clone. CDR3 amino acid sequences were screened for sharing across subjects and compared with published repertoires and the VDJdb database. The public sequencing data were trimmed at Q25 with fastp and processed into clonotypes with MiXCR by TCRdb, which kept only in-frame beta chains. Each entry is one CDR3 protein sequence, shown with its most common DNA and genes. TCRdb, rather than the study authors, made the V and J calls. The sample table records about 200,000 distinct CDR3 sequences; roughly 50% of these occur just once. The top ten clones comprise 20% of the sample.

The receptor chain draws on TRBV7-9 and TRBJ1-6; TRBD1 might be the D gene, on 5 matching bases. The specimen sequenced was sorted CD4+, CD8+, or CD8+CD57+ T cells (not recorded which) from PBMCs. This receptor was taken from a human donor with aplastic anemia. The sequenced DNA: TGTGCCAGCAGCGGAGGTGGGGCCGATAATTCACCCCTCCACTTT. The encoded protein is CASSGGGADNSPLHF.